This TCR beta chain comes out of a study of siplizumab effects on memory and regulatory T cells. Study-wide findings and caveats: Naive or memory phenotype was unassignable for roughly 75-97% of proliferating CD4+ or CD8+ clones.

Germline-derived CDR1 and CDR2 are LGHNA and YSLEER. This CDR3 contains 13 residues. Between the trimmed V and J ends, which lost 4 bases and 5 bases, there was a span of 11 bases. TCRdb keeps only in-frame clones here, not all; method: immunoSEQ multiplex PCR. This sample has over 85,000 clones; about 93% occur once, and the top ten carry 0.3%. Note on this clone: Antigen specificity is unknown.

This chain joins TRBV4-3 and TRBJ2-5; D could derive from TRBD1 or TRBD2 (5 bases each). Sequences were obtained from non-Treg CD4+ T cells sorted from blood. This receptor was identified in a human donor in good health. In DNA form, the CDR3 reads TGCGCCAGCAGCCCGACAGAGGGGGAGACCCAGTACTTC. It is translated as CASSPTEGETQYF.